A single sample is the source of the 19 T cell receptor beta chains below, sequenced in a study of PD-L1 blockade in urothelial cancer. Assay used: immunoSEQ multiplex PCR; TCRdb lists only in-frame clones, some missing. The sample records around 92,000 clones, around 90% being singletons. Indicated time point: pretreatment peripheral blood. This specimen was PBMCs, taken around atezolizumab (anti-PD-L1) treatment. The receptors come from a woman of 80 years or more with urothelial cancer.

This chain links TRBV19 with TRBJ2-1, with D unclear. The CDR3 covers 13 residues. CDR1 is LNHDA and CDR2 is SQIVND in the germline V gene (reference sequence). Trimming shortened V by 2 bases and J by 7 bases, and 9 bases separated the two germline ends. CDR3 sequence: CASSITESNEQFF. Written as DNA, the CDR3 is TGTGCCAGTAGTATAACAGAGTCTAATGAGCAGTTCTTC.

J is TRBJ2-1 and V is TRBV6-1; D remains ambiguous. The CDR3 length is 17 residues. Between the trimmed V and J ends, which lost 4 bases and 2 bases, there was a span of 18 bases. Per the germline V gene, CDR1 is MNHNS and CDR2 is SASEGT. The CDR3 DNA is TGTGCCAGCAGTGGGCCCTATAAGCGAACAACCTACAATGAGCAGTTCTTC. This gives the protein CASSGPYKRTTYNEQFF.

This clone appeared a single time. The chain links TRBV5-6 to TRBJ2-5; D perhaps matches TRBD2 (6 bases). The CDR3 totals 14 residues. CDR1 SGHDT and CDR2 YYEEEE come from the germline V gene. V lost 4 bases and J lost 5, with 15 bases in between. The CDR3 is CASSLSTAGETQYF. CDR3 nucleotide sequence: TGTGCCAGCAGCCTTTCCACTGCGGGGGAGACCCAGTACTTC.

J is TRBJ2-3 and V is TRBV5-1; 7 nucleotides align to TRBD2. The CDR3 extends over 14 amino acids. J gave up 5 bases and V 1 base, and 4 bases lay outside the gene matches. Germline CDR1 is SGHRS and CDR2 is YFSETQ. The CDR3 DNA is TGCGCCAGCAGCTTGTGGGCGGGAGAAGATACGCAGTATTTT. This encodes CASSLWAGEDTQYF.

The chain carries TRBV28 and TRBJ2-7; TRBD2 is a possible D gene (5 bases). The CDR3 is made up of 14 amino acids. Per the germline V gene, CDR1 is MDHEN and CDR2 is SYDVKM. The ends were cut back, 4 bases at V and 3 bases at J, with 13 bases in the middle. In DNA form, the CDR3 reads TGTGCCAGCAGTTCATCCGGGGTCGACTACGAGCAGTACTTC. As protein: CASSSSGVDYEQYF.

The CDR3 loop is CASSSDGGGGETQYF. CDR3 nucleotide sequence: TGCGCCAGCAGCTCCGATGGAGGGGGCGGCGAGACCCAGTACTTC. This chain connects TRBV5-1 to TRBJ2-5; tentative D call: TRBD1 (7 bases). The germline CDR1 and CDR2 sequences are SGHRS and YFSETQ. Trimming pared 3 bases from V and 5 bases from J, leaving 17 bases between. CDR3 length: 15 amino acids.

The chain combines TRBV27 with TRBJ1-2; 12 bases agree with TRBD1. Unmatched junction bases numbered 5, after V lost 1 base and J lost 8 bases. The CDR3 loop spans 15 amino acids. The germline V gene encodes CDR1 MNHEY and CDR2 SMNVEV (reference sequence). Written as DNA, the CDR3 is TGTGCCAGCAGTTTATTGGGACAGGGGGCAAAAGGCTACACCTTC. As protein: CASSLLGQGAKGYTF.

The gene calls are TRBV10-1 and TRBJ2-5; 10 nucleotides line up with TRBD1. Per the germline V gene, CDR1 is WNHNN and CDR2 is SYGVQD (reference sequence). The CDR3 totals 14 residues. Trimming cost V 0 bases and J 5 bases; bases outside gene matches: 0. CDR3 sequence reads: CASSESGQGETQYF. The CDR3 region has the DNA TGCGCCAGCAGTGAGTCGGGACAGGGGGAGACCCAGTACTTC.

Details on this clone: Other DNA sequences in this sample translate to the same CDR3. The chain uses TRBV28 and TRBJ1-5; tentative D call: TRBD1 (5 bases). The V and J ends lost 6 bases and 0 bases respectively, with 9 bases between them. The germline gives CDR1 MDHEN, CDR2 SYDVKM. CDR3 length equals 14 residues. This chain's CDR3 is CASSPGGSNQPQHF. CDR3 sequence (DNA): TGTGCCAGCAGCCCGGGGGGTAGCAATCAGCCCCAGCATTTT.

The chain employs TRBV18 and TRBJ1-3; 8 positions agree with TRBD1. With V trimmed by 3 bases and J by 0 bases, 10 bases remained unmatched. This CDR3 contains 18 residues. The V gene's germline CDR1 is KGHSH and CDR2 LQKENI. The CDR3 protein is CASSPLRQGPGSGNTIYF. DNA of the CDR3: TGTGCCAGCTCACCTCTTCGACAGGGGCCAGGCTCTGGAAACACCATATATTTT. The full variable domain, completed using reference TRBV18 and TRBJ1-3, is NAGVMQNPRHLVRRRGQEARLRCSPMKGHSHVYWYRQLPEEGLKFMVYLQKENIIDESGMPKERFSAEFPKEGPSILRIQQVVRGDSAAYFCASSPLRQGPGSGNTIYFGEGSWLTVV.

The chain links TRBV11-1 to TRBJ2-1; 7 positions match TRBD2. Germline CDR1 SGHAT, CDR2 FQDESV (reference sequence). J gave up 4 bases and V 0 bases, and 3 bases lay outside the gene matches. This CDR3 is built from 15 residues. CDR3 region: CASSLAGGLYNEQFF. Written as DNA, the CDR3 is TGTGCCAGCAGCTTAGCGGGAGGGTTATACAATGAGCAGTTCTTC. The full variable domain, completed using reference TRBV11-1 and TRBJ2-1, is EAEVAQSPRYKITEKSQAVAFWCDPISGHATLYWYRQILGQGPELLVQFQDESVVDDSQLPKDRFSAERLKGVDSTLKIQPAELGDSAMYLCASSLAGGLYNEQFFGPGTRLTVL.

The V and J genes are TRBV6-5 and TRBJ2-5; 12 bases agree with TRBD2. The V segment lost 0 bases and the J segment 6 bases; nucleotides outside the gene matches: 5. CDR3 size: 16 residues. Per germline, CDR1 MNHEY and CDR2 SVGAGI. CDR3 sequence reads: CASSYSPTSGSKTQYF. CDR3 nucleotides: TGTGCCAGCAGTTACTCGCCGACTAGCGGGAGTAAGACCCAGTACTTC.

The CDR3 sequence: CASSPPRSGKGMNTEAFF. The DNA of the CDR3 is TGTGCCAGCTCACCACCGAGGTCAGGGAAAGGAATGAACACTGAAGCTTTCTTT. The V call is TRBV18, the J call TRBJ1-1; D possibly corresponds to TRBD1 (5 bases). CDR3 length equals 18 residues. Germline V CDR1 and CDR2: KGHSH, LQKENI. Trimming stripped 0 bases from V and 0 bases from J, with 17 bases between. Full variable domain (outside the CDR3, taken from reference TRBV18 and TRBJ1-1): NAGVMQNPRHLVRRRGQEARLRCSPMKGHSHVYWYRQLPEEGLKFMVYLQKENIIDESGMPKERFSAEFPKEGPSILRIQQVVRGDSAAYFCASSPPRSGKGMNTEAFFGQGTRLTVV.

This chain uses TRBV19 with TRBJ1-2; the match to TRBD1 covers 7 bases. CDR1 and CDR2 (germline): LNHDA, SQIVND (reference sequence). CDR3 length equals 14 residues. Trimming at V came to 3 bases and at J to 4 bases, leaving 5 bases not matched to a gene. CDR3 nucleotide sequence: TGTGCCAGTAGTATCCCGGGACAGCTCTATGGCTACACCTTC. Protein sequence: CASSIPGQLYGYTF.

This chain joins TRBV28 and TRBJ2-1; 8 positions match TRBD1. This CDR3 region has 15 residues. With 6 bases clipped from V and 6 bases from J, the junction kept 10 bases outside the gene matches. Germline-derived CDR1 and CDR2 are MDHEN and SYDVKM. CDR3 in DNA: TGTGCCAGCAGATATCCGGACAGGGAGGTCAATGAGCAGTTCTTC. Translation gives CASRYPDREVNEQFF. Supplemented by reference TRBV28 and TRBJ2-1, the full variable domain reads DVKVTQSSRYLVKRTGEKVFLECVQDMDHENMFWYRQDPGLGLRLIYFSYDVKMKEKGDIPEGYSVSREKKERFSLILESASTNQTSMYLCASRYPDREVNEQFFGPGTRLTVL.

This sequence joins TRBV4-1 and TRBJ1-2; 7 positions agree with TRBD1. With V trimmed by 1 base and J by 3 bases, 5 bases remained unmatched. Germline CDR1 is MGHRA and CDR2 is YSYEKL. The CDR3 contains 15 residues. The CDR3 nucleotides are TGCGCCAGCAGCCAAGGGGACACAGGGGACTATGGCTACACCTTC. Amino acid sequence: CASSQGDTGDYGYTF.

The chain uses TRBV7-3 and TRBJ1-4; TRBD1 agrees at 9 bases. The CDR3 loop spans 15 amino acids. The J segment lost 8 bases and the V segment lost 5 bases, leaving 9 bases of the junction unmatched. From germline, CDR1 is SGHTA and CDR2 FQGTGA. CDR3 sequence (DNA): TGTGCCAGCAGCGCATCCGGGACAGGGAGCGAAAAACTGTTTTTT. Translating gives CASSASGTGSEKLFF.

The gene calls are TRBV29-1 and TRBJ2-7; 7 bases fit TRBD1. V was pared by 6 bases and J by 0 bases, with 5 bases of the junction left unmatched. CDR3 length: 13 residues. Germline V gene data show CDR1 as SQVTM and CDR2 as ANQGSEA. The CDR3 protein is CSVTRDSSYEQYF. The CDR3 DNA reads TGCAGCGTAACCCGGGACAGCTCCTACGAGCAGTACTTC.

The rearrangement links TRBV27 to TRBJ2-2; D remains unclear. Per the germline V gene, CDR1 is MNHEY and CDR2 is SMNVEV (reference sequence). V dropped 3 bases and J dropped 7 bases, with 6 bases sitting between them. This CDR3 comprises 12 residues. The CDR3 sequence is CASSFRGGELFF. The DNA for the CDR3 is TGTGCCAGCAGTTTCCGAGGCGGGGAGCTGTTTTTT.